What follows is one T cell receptor (beta chain) and its context. Its antigen is unknown. This entry is derived from a study of vaccination effects on CD4 cells after COVID-19. At the level of the study: Everyone in the study got two shots of either the BNT162b2 or mRNA-1273 vaccine.

The CDR3 covers 13 residues. Germline V CDR1 and CDR2: WSHSY, SAAADI. The ends were cut back, 7 bases at V and 2 bases at J, with 11 bases in the middle. Libraries were prepared by immunoSEQ multiplex PCR; TCRdb keeps only in-frame clonotypes and omits some of them. The table records approximately 70,000 clones, roughly 79% of them present only once. Whole-study results and caveats: Marked contraction was observed in infection-induced and vaccine-induced clones late after vaccination.

Expansion with viral peptide pools was applied to antigen-specific CD4+ T cells by the ViraFEST assay prior to sequencing. The culture ran for less than 12 days, and then CD4+ T cells were isolated. Recipients of the vaccine had no prior SARS-CoV-2 infection and negative nucleocapsid antibodies. Cultures of some 2.2 million PBMC per well contained 9.5 to 10 IU/ml IL-2 plus 10 ug/ml peptides. This TCR was recovered from a human donor who received a COVID-19 vaccine. The chain recombines TRBV10-2 with TRBJ2-5, with D perhaps TRBD1 (6 bases). The input for sequencing was CD4+ T cells from PBMCs cultured with HCoV-NL63 spike peptides, taken before COVID-19 vaccination. For the CDR3, the DNA is TGCGCCAGCACCCAGACAGGACAAGAGACCCAGTACTTC. It codes for CASTQTGQETQYF.